This T cell receptor (beta chain) was sequenced during a study of human T cells and chemical hapten exposure. Whole-study context: Diphenylcyclopropenone was administered weekly to the scalp of patients throughout the approximately 25-week study.

This clonotype was observed many times. Its specificity is not known. This sample's time point: pre-sensitization, week 0. Treatment reported: therapeutic diphenylcyclopropenone sensitization with weekly scalp DPC. TCRdb reprocessed the RACE reads with MiXCR, giving one entry per CDR3 protein. This table holds over 85,000 distinct CDR3 sequences, 11% found once. Broader study findings: Against controls, expanded TCRs gave rise to significantly more large CDR3 similarity clusters.

The trim removed 3 bases at V and 5 bases at J, leaving 12 bases unmatched. This CDR3 spans 17 amino acids. Germline V gives CDR1 PRHDT, CDR2 FYEKMQ (reference sequence). This sequence was found in an older woman with alopecia areata. Some clones in this sample may be carry-over from other donors' samples. The source was whole blood, collected in connection with sensitization to the hapten diphenylcyclopropenone (DPC). The chain employs TRBV13 and TRBJ1-1, with 10 nucleotides matching TRBD1. The CDR3 DNA is TGTGCCAGCAGCTTTTTCGGGGACAGGGGCTTGTGGACTGAAGCTTTCTTT. Residues: CASSFFGDRGLWTEAFF.